Described below is a single T cell receptor beta chain sequence and its context. These data are taken from a study of T cell changes during pregnancy in multiple sclerosis. Using immunoSEQ multiplex PCR, the repertoire was profiled, and TCRdb retains in-frame clones only, with some absent. The repertoire includes about 67,000 clones, 91% of them detected once, and over 2% sits in the top ten. Germline V gene lookup returns CDR1 GTSNPN and CDR2 SVGIG (reference sequence). The ends were cut back, 0 bases at V and 6 bases at J, with 11 bases in the middle. The CDR3 runs to 13 residues. The origin of this receptor is a female donor with multiple sclerosis, enrolled in a pregnancy study. The input for sequencing was peripheral blood, taken in the first trimester of pregnancy. The genes are TRBV30 and TRBJ1-2; D might be TRBD1 (5 bases). CDR3 in amino acids: CAWSVGGANGYTF. CDR3 DNA sequence: TGTGCCTGGAGTGTAGGAGGGGCCAATGGCTACACCTTC.